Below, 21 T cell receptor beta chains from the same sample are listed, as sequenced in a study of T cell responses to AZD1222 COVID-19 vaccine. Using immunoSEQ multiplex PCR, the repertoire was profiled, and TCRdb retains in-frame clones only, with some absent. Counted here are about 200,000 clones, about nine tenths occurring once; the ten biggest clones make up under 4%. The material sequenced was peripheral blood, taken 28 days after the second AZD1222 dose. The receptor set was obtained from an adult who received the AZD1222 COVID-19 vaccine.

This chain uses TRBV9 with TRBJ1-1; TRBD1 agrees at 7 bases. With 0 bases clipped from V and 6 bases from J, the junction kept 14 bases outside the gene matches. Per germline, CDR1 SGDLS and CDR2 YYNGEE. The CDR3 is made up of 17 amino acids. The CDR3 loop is CASSVAETSHTGAEAFF. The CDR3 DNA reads TGTGCCAGCAGCGTAGCCGAGACATCCCATACAGGGGCTGAAGCTTTCTTT.

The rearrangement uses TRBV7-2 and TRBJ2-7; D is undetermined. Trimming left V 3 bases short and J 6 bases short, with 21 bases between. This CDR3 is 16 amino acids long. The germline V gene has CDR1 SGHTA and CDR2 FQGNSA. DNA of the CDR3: TGTGCCAGCAGCTTCGCTGGTATTGAAGCGAGGAGCGAGCAGTACTTC. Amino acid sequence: CASSFAGIEARSEQYF.

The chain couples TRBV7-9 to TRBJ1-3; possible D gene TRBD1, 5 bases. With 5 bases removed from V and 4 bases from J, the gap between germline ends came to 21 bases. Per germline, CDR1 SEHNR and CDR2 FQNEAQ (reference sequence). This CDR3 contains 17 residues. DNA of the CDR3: TGTGCCAGCAGCAAGAAAGAAATTGGGACGGTAGGAAACACCATATATTTT. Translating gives CASSKKEIGTVGNTIYF.

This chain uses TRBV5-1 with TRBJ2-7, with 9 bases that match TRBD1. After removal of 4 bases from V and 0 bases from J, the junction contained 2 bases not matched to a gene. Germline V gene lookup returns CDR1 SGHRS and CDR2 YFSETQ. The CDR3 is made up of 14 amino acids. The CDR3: CASSGQGSSYEQYF. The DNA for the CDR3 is TGCGCCAGCAGCGGACAGGGGAGCTCCTACGAGCAGTACTTC.

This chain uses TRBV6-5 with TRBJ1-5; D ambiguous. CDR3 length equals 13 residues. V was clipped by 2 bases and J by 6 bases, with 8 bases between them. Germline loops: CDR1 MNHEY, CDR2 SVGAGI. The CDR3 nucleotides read TGTGCCAGCAGTTACGCCCGGAGTCAGCCCCAGCATTTT. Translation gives CASSYARSQPQHF.

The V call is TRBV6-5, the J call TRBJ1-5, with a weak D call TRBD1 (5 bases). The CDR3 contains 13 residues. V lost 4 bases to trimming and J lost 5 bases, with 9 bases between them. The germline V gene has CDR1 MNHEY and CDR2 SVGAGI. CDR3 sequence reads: CASSLTRDQPQHF. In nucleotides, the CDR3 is TGTGCCAGCAGTTTGACCAGGGATCAGCCCCAGCATTTT.

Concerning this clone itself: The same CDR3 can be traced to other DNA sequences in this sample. The DNA for the CDR3 is TGTGCCAGCAGTTTGGGGTACGAGCAGTACTTC. Amino acids: CASSLGYEQYF. J is TRBJ2-7 and V is TRBV28; D is unclear. Germline values: CDR1 MDHEN, CDR2 SYDVKM. Between the trimmed V and J ends, which lost 3 bases and 4 bases, there was a span of 4 bases. This CDR3 has 11 residues. Full variable domain (missing parts from reference TRBV28 and TRBJ2-7): DVKVTQSSRYLVKRTGEKVFLECVQDMDHENMFWYRQDPGLGLRLIYFSYDVKMKEKGDIPEGYSVSREKKERFSLILESASTNQTSMYLCASSLGYEQYFGPGTRLTVT.

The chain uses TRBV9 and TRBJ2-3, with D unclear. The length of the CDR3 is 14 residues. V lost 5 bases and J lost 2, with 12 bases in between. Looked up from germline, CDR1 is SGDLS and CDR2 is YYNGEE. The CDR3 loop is CASSAGDFTDTQYF. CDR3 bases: TGTGCCAGCAGTGCTGGGGATTTCACAGATACGCAGTATTTT.

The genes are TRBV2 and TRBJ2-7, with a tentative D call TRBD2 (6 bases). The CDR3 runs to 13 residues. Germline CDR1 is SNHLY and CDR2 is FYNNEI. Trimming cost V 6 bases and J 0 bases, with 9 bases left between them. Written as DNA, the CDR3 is TGTGCCAGCAGAACTAGCTACTCCTACGAGCAGTACTTC. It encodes CASRTSYSYEQYF.

CDR3 sequence (DNA): TGTGCCAGCAGCTTGATGGACTCTGGGGCCAACGTCCTGACTTTC. It is translated as CASSLMDSGANVLTF. The rearrangement links TRBV7-9 to TRBJ2-6; D gene ambiguous. V was shortened by 3 bases and J by 0 bases, with 6 bases between the two germline ends. In germline, CDR1 is SEHNR, CDR2 FQNEAQ (reference sequence). The CDR3 loop spans 15 amino acids. Using reference TRBV7-9 and TRBJ2-6 for the parts outside the CDR3, the full variable domain is DTGVSQNPRHKITKRGQNVTFRCDPISEHNRLYWYRQTLGQGPEFLTYFQNEAQLEKSRLLSDRFSAERPKGSFSTLEIQRTEQGDSAMYLCASSLMDSGANVLTFGAGSRLTVL.

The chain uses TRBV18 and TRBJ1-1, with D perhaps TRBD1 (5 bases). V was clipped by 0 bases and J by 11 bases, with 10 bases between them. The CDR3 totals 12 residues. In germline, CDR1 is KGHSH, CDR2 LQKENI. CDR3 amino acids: CASSPPGQDAFF. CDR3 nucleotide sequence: TGTGCCAGCTCACCACCGGGGCAGGACGCTTTCTTT.

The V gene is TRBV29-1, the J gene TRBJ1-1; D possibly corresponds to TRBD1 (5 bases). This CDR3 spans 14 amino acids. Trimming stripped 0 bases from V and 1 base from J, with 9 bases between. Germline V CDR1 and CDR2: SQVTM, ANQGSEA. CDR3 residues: CSVEDGGRNTEAFF. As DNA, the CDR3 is TGCAGCGTTGAAGATGGGGGACGGAACACTGAAGCTTTCTTT.

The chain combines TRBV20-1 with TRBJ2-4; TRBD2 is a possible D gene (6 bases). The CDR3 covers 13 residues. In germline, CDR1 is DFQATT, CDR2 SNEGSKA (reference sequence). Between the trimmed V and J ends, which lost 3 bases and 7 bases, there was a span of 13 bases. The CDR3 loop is CSASFPGSNIQYF. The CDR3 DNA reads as TGCAGTGCTAGTTTCCCCGGGAGTAACATTCAGTACTTC.

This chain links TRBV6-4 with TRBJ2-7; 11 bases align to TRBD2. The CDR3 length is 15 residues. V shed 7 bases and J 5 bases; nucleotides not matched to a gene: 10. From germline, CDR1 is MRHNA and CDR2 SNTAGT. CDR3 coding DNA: TGTGCCAGCACCCTTAGCGGGAGGGCCGGCGACGAGCAGTACTTC. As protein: CASTLSGRAGDEQYF.

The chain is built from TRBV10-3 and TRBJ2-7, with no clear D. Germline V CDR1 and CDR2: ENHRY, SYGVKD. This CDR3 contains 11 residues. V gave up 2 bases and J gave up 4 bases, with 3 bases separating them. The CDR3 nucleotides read TGTGCCATCAGTGAGACGTACGAGCAGTACTTC. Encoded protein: CAISETYEQYF.

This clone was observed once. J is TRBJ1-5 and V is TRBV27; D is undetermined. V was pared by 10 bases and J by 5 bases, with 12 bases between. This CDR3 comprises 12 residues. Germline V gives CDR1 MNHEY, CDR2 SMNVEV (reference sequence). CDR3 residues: CATSAGDQPQHF. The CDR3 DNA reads TGTGCCACATCGGCAGGTGATCAGCCCCAGCATTTT.

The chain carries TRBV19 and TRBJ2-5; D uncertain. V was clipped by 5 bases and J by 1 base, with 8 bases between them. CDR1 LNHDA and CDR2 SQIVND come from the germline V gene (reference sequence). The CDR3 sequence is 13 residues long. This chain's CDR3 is CASSHRVQETQYF. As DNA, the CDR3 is TGTGCCAGTAGTCACAGAGTCCAAGAGACCCAGTACTTC.

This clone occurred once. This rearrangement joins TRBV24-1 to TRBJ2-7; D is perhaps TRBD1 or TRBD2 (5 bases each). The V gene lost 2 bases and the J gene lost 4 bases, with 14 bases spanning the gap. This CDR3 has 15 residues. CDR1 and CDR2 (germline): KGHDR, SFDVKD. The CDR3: CATSDSGTNPYEQYF. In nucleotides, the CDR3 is TGTGCCACCAGTGATTCCGGGACCAACCCTTACGAGCAGTACTTC.

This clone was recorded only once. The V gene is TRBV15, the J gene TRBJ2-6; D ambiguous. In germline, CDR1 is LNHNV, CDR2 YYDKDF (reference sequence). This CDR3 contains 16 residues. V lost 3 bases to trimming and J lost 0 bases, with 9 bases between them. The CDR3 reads CATSRAGISGANVLTF. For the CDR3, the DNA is TGTGCCACCAGCAGGGCCGGAATCTCTGGGGCCAACGTCCTGACTTTC. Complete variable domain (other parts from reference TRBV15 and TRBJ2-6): DAMVIQNPRYQVTQFGKPVTLSCSQTLNHNVMYWYQQKSSQAPKLLFHYYDKDFNNEADTPDNFQSRRPNTSFCFLDIRSPGLGDTAMYLCATSRAGISGANVLTFGAGSRLTVL.

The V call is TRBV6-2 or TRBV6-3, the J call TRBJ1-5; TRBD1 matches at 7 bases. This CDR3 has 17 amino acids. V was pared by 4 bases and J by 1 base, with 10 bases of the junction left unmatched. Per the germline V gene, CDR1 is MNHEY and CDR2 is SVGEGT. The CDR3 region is CASSSPPTGRSNQPQHF. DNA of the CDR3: TGTGCCAGCAGTTCCCCCCCGACAGGGAGGAGCAATCAGCCCCAGCATTTT.

In DNA, the CDR3 is TGTGCCAGCAGCCACTACGGACAGGGGAACTATGGCTACACCTTC. Protein product: CASSHYGQGNYGYTF. This chain joins TRBV3-1 (or the pseudogene TRBV3-2) and TRBJ1-2, with 9 bases lining up with TRBD1. The ends lost 3 bases at V and 2 bases at J; junction bases unmatched: 4. The germline V gene has CDR1 LGHDT and CDR2 YNNKEL (reference sequence). The CDR3 totals 15 residues.